The clone carrying this T cell receptor beta chain was picked up a small number of times. What it recognizes is unknown. In the same sample, other DNA sequences code for this CDR3. Primers: 60 Vbeta forward and 13 Jbeta reverse. Using immunoSEQ multiplex PCR, the repertoire was profiled, and TCRdb retains in-frame clones only, with some absent. The table records 200,000 to 250,000 clones, about 83% of them present only once. The data were taken from a study of cytomegalovirus exposure and HLA in healthy donors. Findings of the study overall: In a later analysis, V- and J-gene trimming of beta chains associated with a DCLRE1C missense variant, replicated independently. A highly shared variant cluster was judged a likely technical artifact. Association with HLA alleles at 0.05 false discovery rate was found for roughly 17,000 TCR beta sequences in a later analysis.

Looked up from germline, CDR1 is SGHDT and CDR2 is YYEEEE. V was trimmed by 2 bases and J by 5 bases, leaving 7 bases between them. The CDR3 sequence is 12 residues long. The J gene is TRBJ1-1, the V gene TRBV5-6; no clear D gene. The receptor was isolated from a girl aged 10 to 17 in good health and CMV-seronegative. Sequenced sample: PBMCs. Here the CDR3 DNA reads TGTGCCAGCAGCTTACGGGGAACTGAAGCTTTCTTT. This codes for CASSLRGTEAFF.